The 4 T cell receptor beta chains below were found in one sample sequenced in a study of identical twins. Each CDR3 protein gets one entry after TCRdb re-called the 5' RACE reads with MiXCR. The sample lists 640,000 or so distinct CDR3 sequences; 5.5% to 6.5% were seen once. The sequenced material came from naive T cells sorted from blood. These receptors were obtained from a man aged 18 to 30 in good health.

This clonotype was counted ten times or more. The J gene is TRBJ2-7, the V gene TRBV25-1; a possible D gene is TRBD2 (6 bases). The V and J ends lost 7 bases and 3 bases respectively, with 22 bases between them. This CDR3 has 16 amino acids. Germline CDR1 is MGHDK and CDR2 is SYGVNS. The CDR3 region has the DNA TGTGCCAGCATTCCCAAAGCGGGCCTCACTATCTACGAGCAGTACTTC. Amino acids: CASIPKAGLTIYEQYF.

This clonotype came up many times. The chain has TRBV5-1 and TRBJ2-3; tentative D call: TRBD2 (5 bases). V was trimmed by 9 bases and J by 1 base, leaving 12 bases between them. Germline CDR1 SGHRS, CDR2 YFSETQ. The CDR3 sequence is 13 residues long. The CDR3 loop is CATGDGGTDTQYF. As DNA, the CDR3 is TGCGCCACCGGGGATGGGGGCACAGATACGCAGTATTTT.

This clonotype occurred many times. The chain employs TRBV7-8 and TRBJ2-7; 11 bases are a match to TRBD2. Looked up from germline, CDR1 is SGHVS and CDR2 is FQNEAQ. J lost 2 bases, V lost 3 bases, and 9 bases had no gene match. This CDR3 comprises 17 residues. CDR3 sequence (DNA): TGTGCCAGCAGCTTGAAGTCTACTAGCGGGAGTGCCTACGAGCAGTACTTC. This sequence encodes CASSLKSTSGSAYEQYF.

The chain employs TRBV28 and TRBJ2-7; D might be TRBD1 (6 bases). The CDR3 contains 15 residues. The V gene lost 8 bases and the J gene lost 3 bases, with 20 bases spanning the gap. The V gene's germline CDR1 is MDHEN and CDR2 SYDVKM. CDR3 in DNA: TGTGCCAGCCGCTTATCCGGGGACATATTCTACGAGCAGTACTTC. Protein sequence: CASRLSGDIFYEQYF.